Sequencing of this T cell receptor (beta chain) was carried out in a study of cytomegalovirus exposure and HLA in healthy donors. Between the trimmed V and J ends, which lost 1 base and 12 bases, there was a span of 10 bases. Germline-derived CDR1 and CDR2 are SGHVS and FNYEAQ. The CDR3 totals 12 residues. Use of 60 Vbeta and 13 Jbeta primers characterized the PCR. The data were produced by immunoSEQ multiplex PCR, yet TCRdb's version contains in-frame clones alone and is incomplete. The top ten clones hold about 5.5% of a sample with tens of thousands of clones, 78% of them seen once. The study, taken as a whole, reports: Confirmation was obtained in vitro that three CMV-associated chains are specific for CMV antigens.

Points on this clone: Antigen: not known. The sample contains more than one DNA sequence encoding this CDR3.

The sequence was collected from a male donor in good health and CMV-seropositive. This chain links TRBV7-6 with TRBJ2-1; D is ambiguous. Sequencing was performed on PBMCs. For the CDR3, the DNA is TGTGCCAGCAGCTTAGAAGTCGGGTCGCAGTTCTTC. Residues: CASSLEVGSQFF.